This T cell receptor (beta chain) was captured by sequencing in a study of cytomegalovirus exposure and HLA in healthy donors. General study findings and limits: High specificity and sensitivity for cytomegalovirus status were reported for the classifier. Trimming of TCR beta V- and J-genes showed a link, identified in a later analysis, to a missense DCLRE1C variant.

Amplification used 60 Vbeta primers and 13 Jbeta primers. The data were produced by immunoSEQ multiplex PCR, yet TCRdb's version contains in-frame clones alone and is incomplete. The repertoire holds 200,000 or so clones, with about 81% as singletons. The count of this clone is one. Its specificity is unknown. This receptor was identified in a young woman in good health and CMV-seropositive. Sequences were obtained from PBMCs.

Here the CDR3 reads CASRTSGGPDRETQYF. The CDR3 coding sequence is TGTGCCAGCAGGACTAGCGGGGGCCCAGACCGAGAGACCCAGTACTTC. The chain recombines TRBV6-6 with TRBJ2-5; 12 bases fit TRBD2. The germline CDR1 and CDR2 sequences are MNHNY and SVGAGI (reference sequence). The CDR3 has 16 amino acids. The ends lost 6 bases at V and 4 bases at J; junction bases unmatched: 9.